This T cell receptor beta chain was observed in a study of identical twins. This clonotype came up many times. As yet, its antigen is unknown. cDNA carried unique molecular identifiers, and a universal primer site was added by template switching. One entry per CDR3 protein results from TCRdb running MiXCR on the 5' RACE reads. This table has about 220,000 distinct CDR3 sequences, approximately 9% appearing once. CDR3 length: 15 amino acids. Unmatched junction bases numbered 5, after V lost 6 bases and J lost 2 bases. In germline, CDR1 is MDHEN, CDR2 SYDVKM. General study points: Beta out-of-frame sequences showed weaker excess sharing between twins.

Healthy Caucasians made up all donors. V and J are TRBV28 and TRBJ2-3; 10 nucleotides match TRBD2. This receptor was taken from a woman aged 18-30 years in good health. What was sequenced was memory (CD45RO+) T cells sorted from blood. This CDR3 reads CASSPSGGHTDTQYF. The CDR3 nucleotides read TGTGCCAGCAGCCCTAGCGGGGGTCACACAGATACGCAGTATTTT.